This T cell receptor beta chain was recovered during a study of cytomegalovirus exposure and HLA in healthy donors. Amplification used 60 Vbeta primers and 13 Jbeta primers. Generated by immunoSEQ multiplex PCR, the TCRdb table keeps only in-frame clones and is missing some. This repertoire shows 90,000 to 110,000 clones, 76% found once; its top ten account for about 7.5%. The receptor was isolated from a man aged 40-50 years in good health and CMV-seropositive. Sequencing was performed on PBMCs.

Here the CDR3 reads CASSDLIAGGIQGEQFF. The CDR3 DNA reads TGTGCCAGCAGTGACTTAATAGCGGGGGGGATACAAGGTGAGCAGTTCTTC. V and J are TRBV28 and TRBJ2-1; 11 bases are shared with TRBD2. The length of the CDR3 is 17 residues. Germline trimming cut 5 bases from V and 9 bases from J; bases unmatched to any gene: 15. Germline values: CDR1 MDHEN, CDR2 SYDVKM.